This record covers a single T cell receptor (beta chain). Its antigen remains unidentified. This sample stems from a study of OX40 agonist ivuxolimab in advanced cancers. Study observations and caveats: The study found that CD8+ T cells averaged more expanded clones than CD4+.

Here immunoSEQ multiplex PCR was the method, and the copy in TCRdb shows in-frame clones only, minus some. The sample has tens of thousands of clones, about 93% seen once. V shed 5 bases and J 4 bases; nucleotides not matched to a gene: 11. CDR1 SGHTA and CDR2 FQGNSA come from the germline V gene. CDR3 length: 16 amino acids. The chain carries TRBV7-2 and TRBJ2-7; 10 bases align to TRBD1. The sample in question was CD4+ or CD8+ T cells sorted from blood, obtained in a trial of the OX40 agonist ivuxolimab. This TCR came from an adult with an advanced solid tumor such as melanoma, head and neck, liver or kidney cancer. CDR3 nucleotides: TGTGCCAGCAGCCCCTCGGGACAGGGGTTTACTTACGAGCAGTACTTC. Amino acids: CASSPSGQGFTYEQYF.